This TCR beta chain emerged from a study of cytomegalovirus exposure and HLA in healthy donors. Amplification used 60 Vbeta primers and 13 Jbeta primers. Measured with immunoSEQ multiplex PCR; TCRdb has only the in-frame clones, and not every one. The table has approximately 150,000 clones, over 70% seen once. This clone was observed once. Germline V gene data show CDR1 as SNHLY and CDR2 as FYNNEI. Trimming cost V 4 bases and J 3 bases; bases outside gene matches: 12. This CDR3 is 16 amino acids long. This TCR was recovered from a man younger than 35 in good health and CMV-seropositive. What was sequenced was PBMCs. The chain has TRBV2 and TRBJ2-7; 7 bases are a match to TRBD1. CDR3 nucleotides: TGTGCCAGCAGTGCGACAGGGACCGCCATAGGCTACGAGCAGTACTTC. Its protein is CASSATGTAIGYEQYF.